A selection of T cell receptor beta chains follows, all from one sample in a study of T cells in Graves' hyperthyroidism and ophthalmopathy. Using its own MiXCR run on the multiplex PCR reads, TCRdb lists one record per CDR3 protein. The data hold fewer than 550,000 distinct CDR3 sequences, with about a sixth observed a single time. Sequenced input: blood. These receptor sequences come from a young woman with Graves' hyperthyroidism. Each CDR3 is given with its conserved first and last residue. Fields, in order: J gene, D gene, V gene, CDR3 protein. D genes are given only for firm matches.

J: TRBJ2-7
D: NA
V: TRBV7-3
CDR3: CASGQIYEQYF

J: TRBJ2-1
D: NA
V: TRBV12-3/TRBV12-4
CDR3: CASSRAIANEQFF

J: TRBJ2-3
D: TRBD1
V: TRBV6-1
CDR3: CASQAGTGVEGTDTQYF

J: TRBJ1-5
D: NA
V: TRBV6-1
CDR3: CASSDDPQHF

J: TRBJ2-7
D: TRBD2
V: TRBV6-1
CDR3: CASSVAGGTYEQYF

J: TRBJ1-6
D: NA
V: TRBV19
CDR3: CASSVEAMGSYNSPLHF

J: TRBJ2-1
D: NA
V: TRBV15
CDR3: CASAPTDVYNEQFF

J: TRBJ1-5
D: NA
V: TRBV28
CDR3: CASSWTVSNQPQHF

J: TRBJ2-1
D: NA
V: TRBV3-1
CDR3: CASSPWTAIDEQFF

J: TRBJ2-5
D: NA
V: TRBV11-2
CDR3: CASSFTSRGETQYF

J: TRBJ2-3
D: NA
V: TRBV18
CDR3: CASSPADTQYF

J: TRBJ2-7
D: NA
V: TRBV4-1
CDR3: CASSQLGGGEQYF

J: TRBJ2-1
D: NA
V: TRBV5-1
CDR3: CASSLGVSNNEQFF

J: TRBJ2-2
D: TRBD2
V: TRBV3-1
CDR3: CASSQGTSANTGELFF

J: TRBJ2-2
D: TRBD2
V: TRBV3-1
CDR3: CASSSPGLAGPGELFF

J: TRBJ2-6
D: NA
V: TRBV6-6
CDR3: CASSYWAGLLPDPGANVLTF

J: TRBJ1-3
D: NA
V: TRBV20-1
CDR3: CSARPPAGNTIYF

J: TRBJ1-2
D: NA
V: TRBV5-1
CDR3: CASSLDGTTNYGYTF

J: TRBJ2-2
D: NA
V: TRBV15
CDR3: CATSRDLTAHRGLFF

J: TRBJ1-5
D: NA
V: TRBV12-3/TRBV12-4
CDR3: CASSRELGHQPQHF

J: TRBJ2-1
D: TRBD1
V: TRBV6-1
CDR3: CASNRGQYYNEQFF

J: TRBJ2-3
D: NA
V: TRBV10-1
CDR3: CASSETGDTQYF

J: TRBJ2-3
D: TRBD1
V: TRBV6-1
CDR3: CASSMTGSGHTDTQYF

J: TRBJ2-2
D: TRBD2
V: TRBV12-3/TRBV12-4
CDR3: CASSLERDITGELFF

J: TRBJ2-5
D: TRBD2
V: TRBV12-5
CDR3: CASGLRLAGWETQYF

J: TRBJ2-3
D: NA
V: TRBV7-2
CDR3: CASSLVGGSTDTQYF

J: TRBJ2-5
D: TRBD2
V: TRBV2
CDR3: CASRNSGGAETQYF

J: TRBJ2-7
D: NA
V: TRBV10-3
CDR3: CAISPAGITYEQYF

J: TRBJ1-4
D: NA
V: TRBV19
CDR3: CASSTTGSREKLFF

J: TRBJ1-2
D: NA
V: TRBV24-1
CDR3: CATSDSTSDGYTF

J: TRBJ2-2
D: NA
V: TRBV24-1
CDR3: CATSDLRDTGELFF

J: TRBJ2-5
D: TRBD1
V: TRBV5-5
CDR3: CASSLDRGLETQYF

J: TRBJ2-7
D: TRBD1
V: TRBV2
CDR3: CASQLGTGLYEQYF

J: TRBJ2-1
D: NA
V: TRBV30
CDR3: CAWRRGRGAYNEQFF

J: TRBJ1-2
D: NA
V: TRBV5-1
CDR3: CASSLAPGVWYGYTF

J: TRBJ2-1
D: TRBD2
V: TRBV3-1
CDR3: CASSQEVDAGAYNEQFF

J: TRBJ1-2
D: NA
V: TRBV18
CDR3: CASSPSPQANYGYTF

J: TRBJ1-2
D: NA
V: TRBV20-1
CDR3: CSARVDGSPYGYTF